Listed below are T cell receptor beta chains from one sample, sequenced in a study of CD8 T cells in ankylosing spondylitis. MiXCR was run by TCRdb on the 5' RACE reads, yielding one entry per CDR3 protein. The repertoire holds around 480,000 distinct CDR3 sequences, under 20% seen once, with approximately 1% in the top ten. The material sequenced was blood, either unsorted or a sorted T cell fraction (not recorded which). All receptors come from a male donor with ankylosing spondylitis. CDR3s include the opening cysteine and the closing phenylalanine or tryptophan. The D gene is left open where the match is weak. Rows give clone size only sometimes, using once, few, many, or a class for an expanded clone.

clone size	V gene	D gene	J gene	CDR3 DNA	CDR3 protein
.	TRBV3-1	TRBD1	TRBJ2-3	TGTGCCAGCAGCCACCGACAGGGGGCGGGAGCGCAGTATTTT	CASSHRQGAGAQYF
.	TRBV6-2/TRBV6-3	TRBD2	TRBJ2-7	TGTGCCAGCAGTTGGAACGCGGGAGGCCCCTCCTACGAGCAGTACTTC	CASSWNAGGPSYEQYF
once	TRBV5-1	.	TRBJ2-5	TGCGCCAGCAGCCGGGGCAGGGGACAAGAGACCCAGTACTTC	CASSRGRGQETQYF
.	TRBV5-1	.	TRBJ1-4	TGCGCCAGCAGTCGCGGGGGGCCGGAAGAAAAACTGTTTTTT	CASSRGGPEEKLFF
many	TRBV20-1	.	TRBJ2-7	TGCAGTGCTAGGTCAGCGGCACCACCCTACGAGCAGTACTTC	CSARSAAPPYEQYF
few	TRBV6-1	TRBD1	TRBJ1-6	TGTGCCAGCACCAGACAGGGGGCTACGGGTTCACCCCTCCACTTT	CASTRQGATGSPLHF
few	TRBV7-2	.	TRBJ1-1	TGTGCCAGCACCCTAGGGCCTGGCCGTATGAACACTGAAGCTTTCTTT	CASTLGPGRMNTEAFF
.	TRBV7-3	.	TRBJ2-3	TGTGCCAGCAGCCCTCAGCCGGGACTCCAGCCGGATACGCAGTATTTT	CASSPQPGLQPDTQYF
.	TRBV15	.	TRBJ1-2	TGTGCCACCAGCAGAGCGGGGGGGTATGGCTACACCTTC	CATSRAGGYGYTF
.	TRBV2	.	TRBJ2-7	TGTGCCAGCATCGCTAGGGCAGGGATGTACGAGCAGTACTTC	CASIARAGMYEQYF
.	TRBV6-1	.	TRBJ2-7	TGTGCCAGCAGCCGGTACCCCGGAGGAACCTACGAGCAGTACTTC	CASSRYPGGTYEQYF
many	TRBV12-3/TRBV12-4	TRBD1	TRBJ1-2	TGTGCCAGCAGTTCTAGACCGGGACAGACTAACTATGGCTACACCTTC	CASSSRPGQTNYGYTF
few	TRBV27	TRBD1	TRBJ2-2	TGTGCCAGCAGTTTCCGGGGACAGGGGAACACCGGGGAGCTGTTTTTT	CASSFRGQGNTGELFF
few	TRBV7-7	.	TRBJ1-5	TGTGCCAGCAGCATATGGACAGCTGAAGGGCCCCAGCATTTT	CASSIWTAEGPQHF
.	TRBV2	.	TRBJ2-5	TGTGCCAGCAAGGGCGTTTCCCAAGAGACCCAGTACTTC	CASKGVSQETQYF
few	TRBV6-2/TRBV6-3	TRBD1	TRBJ2-7	TGTGCCAGCAGTTATTCCAGGACAGGCACCTACGAGCAGTACTTC	CASSYSRTGTYEQYF
few	TRBV5-1	.	TRBJ1-1	TGCGCCAGCAGCTTGGAGGCTTTGGGAGAAGCTTTCTTT	CASSLEALGEAFF
.	TRBV20-1	.	TRBJ2-2	TGCAGTGCTAGGGACGCCAGGGGCCGTACCGGGGAGCTGTTTTTT	CSARDARGRTGELFF
.	TRBV18	.	TRBJ1-5	TGTGCCAGCTCACCAGCCAGCACTTATAGCAATCAGCCCCAGCATTTT	CASSPASTYSNQPQHF
few	TRBV6-7	.	TRBJ1-4	TGTGCCCTTGGAGAAAAACTGTTTTTT	CALGEKLFF
many	TRBV12-3/TRBV12-4	TRBD2	TRBJ2-3	TGTGCCAGCAGTCCGGGACTAGCGGGGGGTACAGGCGATACGCAGTATTTT	CASSPGLAGGTGDTQYF
.	TRBV4-3	.	TRBJ1-3	TGCGCCAGCAGCCCGGACATGCATACTGGAAACACCATATATTTT	CASSPDMHTGNTIYF
many	TRBV29-1	.	TRBJ2-1	TGCAGCGTTGAAACCCTTCTAGGCCTCTACAATGAGCAGTTCTTC	CSVETLLGLYNEQFF
.	TRBV14	.	TRBJ2-7	TGTGCCAGCAGCCGGGCTAAGTCCTACGAGCAGTACTTC	CASSRAKSYEQYF
.	TRBV6-2/TRBV6-3	.	TRBJ1-3	TGTGCCAGCAGTCGACTGGGGACCTCTGGGTCTGGAAACACCATATATTTT	CASSRLGTSGSGNTIYF
few	TRBV28	.	TRBJ2-2	TGTGCCAGCAGTTCTCGGACCACCGGGGAGCTGTTTTTT	CASSSRTTGELFF
few	TRBV6-2/TRBV6-3	TRBD2	TRBJ2-7	TGTGCCAGCAGGGCGTCTCTGGGGGGGATCTACGAGCAGTACTTC	CASRASLGGIYEQYF
.	TRBV19	.	TRBJ1-1	TGTGCCAGTGGGATGAGGGTTGAAGCTTTCTTT	CASGMRVEAFF
.	TRBV5-1	TRBD1	TRBJ2-7	TGCGCCAGCAGCCGGGACAGGGGGGCCTACGAGCAGTACTTC	CASSRDRGAYEQYF
.	TRBV2	TRBD2	TRBJ2-7	TGTGCCAGCAGGGGAGGGACTTCGGAGGAGCAGTACTTC	CASRGGTSEEQYF
.	TRBV5-1	.	TRBJ2-2	TGCGCCAGCAGCTACGGGATTGGCGGGTCCGGGGAGCTGTTTTTT	CASSYGIGGSGELFF
.	TRBV20-1	TRBD1	TRBJ1-1	TGCAGTGCTAGGAGCGACAGGGAGAGCACTGAAGCTTTCTTT	CSARSDRESTEAFF
.	TRBV7-9	.	TRBJ1-2	TGTGCCAGCAGCTCGCAGACCTGGGTGTGGTATGGCTACACCTTC	CASSSQTWVWYGYTF
many	TRBV5-5	.	TRBJ1-2	TGTGCCAGCAGCTTGCGGGCAGCGTATGGCTACACCTTC	CASSLRAAYGYTF
many	TRBV5-6	TRBD1	TRBJ1-5	TGTGCCAGCAGCTCATCCGACAGGGTCGGCAATCAGCCCCAGCATTTT	CASSSSDRVGNQPQHF
few	TRBV15	TRBD1	TRBJ1-5	TGTGCCACCAGCAGAGATCCAGGGGGGGGGAGTCAGCCCCAGCATTTT	CATSRDPGGGSQPQHF
few	TRBV6-4	.	TRBJ2-3	TGTGCCAGCAGTGACTGGGGGTTCACAGATACGCAGTATTTT	CASSDWGFTDTQYF
.	TRBV11-2	TRBD1	TRBJ1-2	TGTGCCAGCAGGAGACAGGGGTATTTTGGCTACACCTTC	CASRRQGYFGYTF
.	TRBV24-1	.	TRBJ1-2	TGTGCCACCAGTGACCCCGGAAGGGCCGTTGGCTACACCTTC	CATSDPGRAVGYTF
.	TRBV30	.	TRBJ1-1	TGTGCCTGGAGGTCATGGGGCAGTAGTGAAGCTTTCTTT	CAWRSWGSSEAFF
.	TRBV7-2	TRBD2	TRBJ2-3	TGTGCCAGCAGCTTAGATGCGGGGGGTAGCACAGATACGCAGTATTTT	CASSLDAGGSTDTQYF
few	TRBV7-9	.	TRBJ2-3	TGTGCCAGCAGCCTCGGGTTGCGGGACCTCACAGATACGCAGTATTTT	CASSLGLRDLTDTQYF
few	TRBV29-1	TRBD1	TRBJ1-1	TGCAGCGTTGCGGCAGGGGGTGGCACTGAAGCTTTCTTT	CSVAAGGGTEAFF
many	TRBV5-1	.	TRBJ1-1	TGCGCCAGCAGCTTGCTAGTAGGCGACACTGAAGCTTTCTTT	CASSLLVGDTEAFF
.	TRBV7-8	TRBD2	TRBJ2-7	TGTGCCAGCAGCTTAAGGGAGGGCTATTCCTACGAGCAGTACTTC	CASSLREGYSYEQYF
.	TRBV10-3	.	TRBJ2-3	TGTGCCATCAGTGCGCGGCAGGGCTCAACAGATACGCAGTATTTT	CAISARQGSTDTQYF
few	TRBV3-1	.	TRBJ2-5	TGTGCCAGCAGCCAAAGGTTCGGGGGCCAAGAGACCCAGTACTTC	CASSQRFGGQETQYF
.	TRBV20-1	.	TRBJ1-4	TGCAGTGCTAGAGAGGGGGTGACCCAGAAACTGTTTTTT	CSAREGVTQKLFF
.	TRBV4-1	.	TRBJ2-1	TGCGCCAGCAGCCAAGAGGAACAGCGAGTTGGGGGTGAGCAGTTCTTC	CASSQEEQRVGGEQFF
once	TRBV27	TRBD2	TRBJ2-5	TGTGCCAGCAGTGCCCGGACTAGCGGGAAAGGAACAGAGACCCAGTACTTC	CASSARTSGKGTETQYF